Shown below are 24 T cell receptor beta chains from a single sample sequenced in a study of blood T cell repertoires in COVID-19. The table came from immunoSEQ multiplex PCR; TCRdb's copy has only in-frame clones and leaves some out. The sample has about 210,000 clones; approximately 90% are singletons. The sample taken for sequencing was PBMCs or T cells enriched from blood (not recorded which). All receptors come from a man aged 18 to 30 with acute COVID-19.

The V gene is TRBV28, the J gene TRBJ1-6, with 8 positions matching TRBD1. The CDR3 has 14 amino acids. CDR1 and CDR2 from the germline V gene are MDHEN and SYDVKM. Losses at the gene ends were 3 bases for V and 14 bases for J; bases not matched to a gene: 9. CDR3: CASSFRDRFGTLHF. Here the CDR3 DNA reads TGTGCCAGCAGTTTCCGGGACAGGTTCGGAACCCTCCACTTT.

This chain links TRBV3-1 (or the pseudogene TRBV3-2) with TRBJ2-7; tentatively, D is TRBD2 (6 bases). Germline CDR1 LGHDT, CDR2 YNNKEL (reference sequence). This CDR3 contains 14 residues. V gave up 1 base and J gave up 4 bases, with 11 bases separating them. In DNA form, the CDR3 reads TGTGCCAGCAGCCAAGGAATAGCGGCTTACGAGCAGTACTTC. Translated: CASSQGIAAYEQYF.

The chain combines TRBV5-5 with TRBJ1-1; possibly TRBD1 for D (6 bases). Trimming cost V 6 bases and J 0 bases, with 18 bases left between them. Per the germline V gene, CDR1 is SGHKS and CDR2 is YYEKEE (reference sequence). The CDR3 is 16 residues long. CDR3 sequence reads: CASTFFWDNLNTEAFF. In DNA, the CDR3 is TGTGCCAGCACCTTTTTTTGGGACAATCTGAACACTGAAGCTTTCTTT.

J is TRBJ2-3 and V is TRBV10-3; 9 bases line up with TRBD2. Germline V CDR1 and CDR2: ENHRY, SYGVKD. The CDR3 is 15 amino acids. V lost 11 bases and J lost 4; bases outside the gene matches: 13. CDR3: CASKAASGTPDTQYF. In nucleotides, the CDR3 is TGTGCCTCAAAGGCGGCTAGCGGGACCCCAGATACGCAGTATTTT.

A note on this clone: This specimen includes other DNA sequences encoding the same CDR3. The rearrangement joins TRBV3-1 (or the pseudogene TRBV3-2) to TRBJ2-7; tentatively, D is TRBD1 (6 bases). The CDR3 is made up of 16 amino acids. Germline V lookup: CDR1 LGHDT, CDR2 YNNKEL (reference sequence). V lost 3 bases, J lost 2 bases, and 17 bases lay in between. CDR3 nucleotide sequence: TGTGCCAGCAGCCAGTCGGAAGGTAGGGGGACCTACGAGCAGTACTTC. Its protein is CASSQSEGRGTYEQYF.

This rearrangement joins TRBV28 to TRBJ2-7, with D unresolved. Trimming took 3 bases from V and 0 from J, leaving 6 bases between them. Looked up from germline, CDR1 is MDHEN and CDR2 is SYDVKM. CDR3 length: 13 residues. CDR3 DNA: TGTGCCAGCAGTTTCAGCGTCTCCTACGAGCAGTACTTC. Its translation is CASSFSVSYEQYF. The full variable domain, rest sourced from reference TRBV28 and TRBJ2-7, is DVKVTQSSRYLVKRTGEKVFLECVQDMDHENMFWYRQDPGLGLRLIYFSYDVKMKEKGDIPEGYSVSREKKERFSLILESASTNQTSMYLCASSFSVSYEQYFGPGTRLTVT.

The rearrangement links TRBV4-1 to TRBJ2-7, with 7 positions matching TRBD2. The CDR3 extends over 15 amino acids. The germline V gene encodes CDR1 MGHRA and CDR2 YSYEKL. With 6 bases clipped from V and 0 bases from J, the junction kept 8 bases outside the gene matches. The DNA for the CDR3 is TGCGCCAGCAGTCTTCTAGCGGCCCTCTCCTACGAGCAGTACTTC. Translation: CASSLLAALSYEQYF.

This chain connects TRBV19 to TRBJ1-3; TRBD1 matches at 8 bases. This CDR3 region has 14 residues. Per germline, CDR1 LNHDA and CDR2 SQIVND (reference sequence). V shed 3 bases and J 4 bases; nucleotides not matched to a gene: 2. DNA of the CDR3: TGTGCCAGTAGTATCGGGACAGGCGGAAACACCATATATTTT. Translation gives CASSIGTGGNTIYF.

The V and J genes are TRBV19 and TRBJ1-1; 8 bases map to TRBD1. This CDR3 comprises 14 residues. V trimming: 7 bases; J trimming: 5 bases; junction bases outside the gene matches: 9. The germline gives CDR1 LNHDA, CDR2 SQIVND (reference sequence). This CDR3 reads CASTRTGPLTEAFF. CDR3 sequence (DNA): TGTGCCAGTACCAGGACAGGGCCGTTGACTGAAGCTTTCTTT.

This chain links TRBV7-8 with TRBJ2-5; TRBD2 is a possible D gene (6 bases). CDR1 and CDR2 (germline): SGHVS, FQNEAQ. V was clipped by 8 bases and J by 5 bases, with 15 bases between them. The CDR3 is 13 amino acids. CDR3 sequence: CASGPTSWETQYF. CDR3 DNA sequence: TGTGCCAGCGGACCTACTAGCTGGGAGACCCAGTACTTC. Filled out from reference TRBV7-8 and TRBJ2-5, the complete variable domain reads GAGVSQSPRYKVAKRGQDVALRCDPISGHVSLFWYQQALGQGPEFLTYFQNEAQLDKSGLPSDRFFAERPEGSVSTLKIQRTQQEDSAVYLCASGPTSWETQYFGPGTRLLVL.

This clone was counted a single time. The CDR3 sequence is CAIAGGTGDQPQHF. The CDR3 coding sequence is TGTGCCATCGCCGGAGGGACAGGGGATCAGCCCCAGCATTTT. The rearrangement uses TRBV10-3 and TRBJ1-5, with 10 bases lining up with TRBD1. CDR3 length: 14 residues. With 8 bases clipped from V and 5 bases from J, the junction kept 6 bases outside the gene matches. Germline V gene data show CDR1 as ENHRY and CDR2 as SYGVKD.

The chain uses TRBV6-6 and TRBJ2-7; D might be TRBD2 (6 bases). The CDR3 runs 13 residues. Trimming shortened V by 8 bases and J by 0 bases, and 11 bases separated the two germline ends. Germline values: CDR1 MNHNY, CDR2 SVGAGI (reference sequence). The CDR3 reads CASSRGVSYEQYF. CDR3 sequence (DNA): TGTGCCAGCTCCCGCGGGGTCTCCTACGAGCAGTACTTC.

This chain connects TRBV29-1 to TRBJ2-1, with TRBD2 as a possible D gene (5 bases). CDR1 is SQVTM, CDR2 ANQGSEA, per germline. The CDR3 is 15 amino acids. V was clipped by 4 bases and J by 9 bases, with 22 bases between them. CDR3 DNA: TGCAGCGTTGGTAGGGCTAGCCGCGTTAATGGTGAGCAGTTCTTC. Residues: CSVGRASRVNGEQFF.

The chain has TRBV21-1 and TRBJ2-1; the D call of TRBD2 is as the table states it, not checked on the DNA. TRBV21-1 is a known pseudogene. CDR3 length equals 11 residues. As DNA, the CDR3 is TGTGCCAGCGAACCTGAGGGTGAGCAGTTCTTC. Encoded protein: CASEPEGEQFF.

V is TRBV19 and J is TRBJ1-5; D not certain. The V and J ends lost 7 bases and 2 bases respectively, with 9 bases between them. Germline CDR1 LNHDA, CDR2 SQIVND (reference sequence). This CDR3 is 13 amino acids long. The CDR3 nucleotides are TGTGCCAGTAACATTGGTGGCAATCAGCCCCAGCATTTT. It yields the protein CASNIGGNQPQHF.

This clone has just a few counts. V is TRBV4-1 and J is TRBJ1-1; D might be TRBD1 (5 bases). The CDR3 sequence is 13 residues long. Trimming shortened V by 3 bases and J by 3 bases, and 8 bases separated the two germline ends. In germline, CDR1 is MGHRA, CDR2 YSYEKL. The DNA for the CDR3 is TGCGCCAGCAGCCAGGCAGGGTACACTGAAGCTTTCTTT. It encodes CASSQAGYTEAFF.

The chain carries TRBV11-2 and TRBJ2-7; 11 bases map to TRBD1. J lost 4 bases, V lost 4 bases, and 3 bases had no gene match. CDR3 length: 14 amino acids. The germline V gene encodes CDR1 SGHAT and CDR2 FQNNGV. CDR3 nucleotides: TGTGCCAGCAGCTCGGGACAGGGGGTATACGAGCAGTACTTC. This encodes CASSSGQGVYEQYF. Full variable domain (rest looked up from reference TRBV11-2 and TRBJ2-7): EAGVAQSPRYKIIEKRQSVAFWCNPISGHATLYWYQQILGQGPKLLIQFQNNGVVDDSQLPKDRFSAERLKGVDSTLKIQPAKLEDSAVYLCASSSGQGVYEQYFGPGTRLTVT.

The chain combines TRBV21-1 with TRBJ1-2; TRBD1, the table's D call, was not compared with the DNA. TRBV21-1 is recorded as a pseudogene. The CDR3 length is 15 residues. The CDR3 DNA is TGTGCCAGCAGCAAAGGCCCAGGCCCCAACTATGGCTACACCTTC. As protein: CASSKGPGPNYGYTF.

The genes are TRBV7-5 and TRBJ1-2. TRBV7-5 is noted as a pseudogene. The CDR3 runs to 13 residues. CDR3 protein: CARRSDGGDGYTF. Written as DNA, the CDR3 is TGTGCCAGAAGGTCGGACGGAGGAGATGGCTACACCTTC.

The rearrangement links TRBV6-2 or TRBV6-3 to TRBJ2-5, with D maybe TRBD2 (6 bases). This CDR3 comprises 15 residues. CDR1 is MNHEY, CDR2 SVGEGT, per germline. V was clipped by 4 bases and J by 7 bases, with 19 bases between them. In nucleotides, the CDR3 is TGTGCCAGCAGTTTGCCCGGGACTCCGGTCGGGACCCAGTACTTC. Amino acid sequence: CASSLPGTPVGTQYF.

The rearrangement links TRBV4-2 to TRBJ2-5, with 7 bases aligning to TRBD2. V lost 0 bases and J lost 7; bases outside the gene matches: 17. CDR1 is LGHNA and CDR2 is YNFKEQ in the germline V gene. This CDR3 spans 18 amino acids. The CDR3, as DNA: TGTGCCAGCAGCCAAGAACCAAATCCCGTTGCGGGAGATGGGACCCAGTACTTC. It specifies CASSQEPNPVAGDGTQYF.

The V gene is TRBV9, the J gene TRBJ2-1; 8 positions match TRBD2. J was trimmed by 8 bases and V by 0 bases; bases with no gene match: 4. The germline V gene has CDR1 SGDLS and CDR2 YYNGEE. The CDR3 has 14 residues. The CDR3 sequence is CASSVGVTSDEQFF. The DNA of the CDR3 is TGTGCCAGCAGCGTAGGGGTGACTAGCGATGAGCAGTTCTTC.

V usage is TRBV19 and J usage is TRBJ1-1, with a weak D call TRBD1 (5 bases). V lost 5 bases and J 5 bases, leaving 18 bases between the germline ends. The CDR3 contains 15 residues. Germline V lookup: CDR1 LNHDA, CDR2 SQIVND (reference sequence). Written as DNA, the CDR3 is TGTGCCAGTAGTCCCTGGGATCCTAAGGGGACTGAAGCTTTCTTT. Amino acid sequence: CASSPWDPKGTEAFF.

The gene calls are TRBV9 and TRBJ2-5; D is possibly TRBD1 (6 bases). This CDR3 spans 15 amino acids. Germline loops: CDR1 SGDLS, CDR2 YYNGEE. V lost 4 bases to trimming and J lost 4 bases, with 17 bases between them. The CDR3 DNA follows: TGTGCCAGCAGCCCACAGGGATGGGGGTTAGAGACCCAGTACTTC. As protein: CASSPQGWGLETQYF.